This T cell receptor beta chain stems from a study of beta chain features in type 1 diabetes. This clone came up a few times. Germline V gene lookup returns CDR1 DFQATT and CDR2 SNEGSKA (reference sequence). Trimming left V 4 bases short and J 0 bases short, with 3 bases between. The CDR3 loop spans 11 amino acids. The sequenced template was cDNA made from the entire isolated RNA. Assay used: immunoSEQ multiplex PCR; TCRdb lists only in-frame clones, some missing. The sample lists hundreds of thousands of clones; roughly 16% were seen once. Sequencing was performed on naive CD4+ T cells from blood. The sequence was obtained from a man in his late teens or twenties in good health. The J gene is TRBJ1-2, the V gene TRBV20-1; the D is unclear. In DNA, the CDR3 is TGCAGTGCTATAGCTAACTATGGCTACACCTTC. It specifies CSAIANYGYTF.